These 27 T cell receptor beta chains were sequenced from one sample in a study of beta chain features in type 1 diabetes. Study-level findings and limits: Moderate but significant shortening of TCRB CDR3s was recorded in all four CD4+ subsets from Type 1 diabetes patients.

Reverse transcribing all isolated RNA meant expressed TCRB transcripts were sequenced. Sequenced by immunoSEQ multiplex PCR; TCRdb stores in-frame clones only, minus some. The table shows 640,000 or so clones, with around 15% occurring only once. No antigen has been assigned to these receptors. The sequenced sample was naive CD4+ T cells from blood. The origin of the receptors is a young man with type 1 diabetes.

The chain carries TRBV30 and TRBJ1-3; 8 nucleotides match TRBD1. Losses at the gene ends were 2 bases for V and 2 bases for J; bases not matched to a gene: 5. Germline V gene lookup returns CDR1 GTSNPN and CDR2 SVGIG (reference sequence). The CDR3 extends over 15 amino acids. CDR3: CAWSIAGQAGNTIYF. The CDR3 DNA reads TGTGCCTGGAGTATTGCGGGACAGGCTGGAAACACCATATATTTT.

This clone was recorded a few times. The V and J genes are TRBV7-2 and TRBJ1-4; no clear D gene. This CDR3 contains 17 residues. The germline gives CDR1 SGHTA, CDR2 FQGNSA. The V and J ends lost 2 bases and 0 bases respectively, with 13 bases between them. The CDR3 DNA reads TGTGCCAGCAGCTTAACTATCATCAGTGCAACTAATGAAAAACTGTTTTTT. Translating it yields CASSLTIISATNEKLFF.

The genes are TRBV7-9 and TRBJ2-6, with D unresolved. Germline V gene lookup returns CDR1 SEHNR and CDR2 FQNEAQ (reference sequence). V was pared by 7 bases and J by 0 bases, with 7 bases between. The CDR3 extends over 14 amino acids. The CDR3 DNA reads TGTGCCAGCAACCAAGGCTCTGGGGCCAACGTCCTGACTTTC. Protein sequence: CASNQGSGANVLTF.

J is TRBJ1-2 and V is TRBV20-1, with D hard to call. Trimming left V 6 bases short and J 3 bases short, with 8 bases between. Germline V gene sequence: CDR1 DFQATT, CDR2 SNEGSKA (reference sequence). The CDR3 contains 11 residues. The CDR3 is CSANADYGYTF. The CDR3 DNA reads TGCAGTGCCAACGCTGACTATGGCTACACCTTC.

In this sample, this clone turned up a few times. The chain joins TRBV18 to TRBJ2-2, with D uncertain. Per the germline V gene, CDR1 is KGHSH and CDR2 is LQKENI. The CDR3 has 15 residues. Trimming cost V 0 bases and J 0 bases, with 5 bases left between them. The CDR3 spells CASSPPNPNTGELFF. In DNA form, the CDR3 reads TGTGCCAGCTCACCACCAAACCCGAACACCGGGGAGCTGTTTTTT.

The chain links TRBV5-8 to TRBJ2-6; TRBD1 agrees at 9 bases. The CDR3 has 19 amino acids. Trimming took 4 bases from V and 4 from J; bases not matched to a gene: 15. Germline V CDR1 and CDR2: SGHTS, YDEGEE. For the CDR3, the DNA is TGTGCCAGCAGCCAACAATTCCCGGGACAGGGTACCGGGGCCAACGTCCTGACTTTC. This translates into CASSQQFPGQGTGANVLTF.

V is TRBV6-5 and J is TRBJ2-7, with 9 bases fitting TRBD1. The CDR3 totals 14 residues. From germline, CDR1 is MNHEY and CDR2 SVGAGI. Trimming cost V 5 bases and J 6 bases; bases outside gene matches: 8. CDR3 in amino acids: CASSPGTGRAEQYF. CDR3 DNA: TGTGCCAGCAGTCCCGGGACAGGGAGAGCCGAGCAGTACTTC.

Comments on this clone: Distinct nucleotide sequences in the sample also encode this CDR3. This chain's CDR3 is CASSLGQGGEKLFF. The CDR3 DNA follows: TGCGCCAGCAGCTTGGGGCAGGGCGGCGAAAAACTGTTTTTT. V gene TRBV5-1 combines with J gene TRBJ1-4; a possible D gene is TRBD1 (5 bases). The CDR3 length is 14 residues. CDR1 and CDR2 from the germline V gene are SGHRS and YFSETQ. The ends were cut back, 0 bases at V and 8 bases at J, with 11 bases in the middle.

The rearrangement links TRBV9 to TRBJ2-3, with D unclear. The germline CDR1 and CDR2 sequences are SGDLS and YYNGEE. The CDR3 has 14 amino acids. V was clipped by 5 bases and J by 0 bases, with 10 bases between them. CDR3 in amino acids: CASRHSGSTDTQYF. In nucleotides, the CDR3 is TGTGCCAGCAGACATAGTGGGAGCACAGATACGCAGTATTTT.

V is TRBV2 and J is TRBJ1-2; D gene uncertain. Germline assignment: CDR1 SNHLY and CDR2 FYNNEI. Trimming removed 1 base from V and 5 bases from J, with 8 bases in between. CDR3 length: 13 residues. The CDR3 bases are TGTGCCAGCAGTGAAGAGCACAGTTATGGCTACACCTTC. Encoded protein: CASSEEHSYGYTF.

This clone appeared a few times. The chain combines TRBV30 with TRBJ2-2; D gene uncertain. The germline CDR1 and CDR2 sequences are GTSNPN and SVGIG (reference sequence). Trimming cost V 8 bases and J 3 bases, with 13 bases left between them. The CDR3 runs to 13 residues. Here the CDR3 DNA reads TGTGCCCGACTCCTGGGTCACACCGGGGAGCTGTTTTTT. Protein product: CARLLGHTGELFF.

V and J are TRBV20-1 and TRBJ1-1; TRBD1 is a possible D gene (5 bases). V lost 6 bases to trimming and J lost 3 bases, with 8 bases between them. CDR1 and CDR2 (germline): DFQATT, SNEGSKA (reference sequence). The CDR3 loop spans 11 amino acids. CDR3 sequence reads: CSAGADTEAFF. The CDR3 DNA sequence: TGCAGTGCCGGGGCTGACACTGAAGCTTTCTTT.

This clone has more than one count but fewer than ten. The chain employs TRBV4-3 and TRBJ1-2; D gene unclear. Germline assignment: CDR1 LGHNA and CDR2 YSLEER. This CDR3 has 17 amino acids. Trimming removed 3 bases from V and 5 bases from J, with 22 bases in between. The CDR3 sequence is CASSHVGVSGDGYGYTF. The CDR3 DNA sequence: TGCGCCAGCAGCCATGTTGGGGTCTCAGGCGATGGGTATGGCTACACCTTC.

This clone was counted between two and nine times. Here the CDR3 DNA reads TGTGCCAGCAGTCCCGCCGGACAGGGTGCCTATGGCTACACCTTC. Amino acid sequence: CASSPAGQGAYGYTF. The chain recombines TRBV14 with TRBJ1-2, with 8 bases matching TRBD1. Looked up from germline, CDR1 is SGHDN and CDR2 is FVKESK. V was pared by 6 bases and J by 4 bases, with 10 bases of the junction left unmatched. This CDR3 spans 15 amino acids.

The chain recombines TRBV9 with TRBJ2-1; TRBD1 or TRBD2 may be the D gene (5 bases each). V was shortened by 4 bases and J by 8 bases, with 13 bases between the two germline ends. Germline V gene lookup returns CDR1 SGDLS and CDR2 YYNGEE. There are 13 residues in the CDR3. The CDR3 nucleotides are TGTGCCAGCAGCCCGGGACCAGGTGATGAGCAGTTCTTC. Translation: CASSPGPGDEQFF.

The chain combines TRBV30 with TRBJ2-1; D may correspond to TRBD1 or TRBD2 (6 bases each). The CDR3 contains 15 residues. CDR1 and CDR2 from the germline V gene are GTSNPN and SVGIG (reference sequence). Trimming took off 3 bases at V and 4 bases at J, with 16 bases between the two ends. CDR3 residues: CAWRGGGGDYNEQFF. The CDR3 DNA reads TGTGCCTGGAGGGGGGGCGGCGGAGATTACAATGAGCAGTTCTTC.

This clone was recorded a few times. J is TRBJ1-1 and V is TRBV6-5; D unresolved. The germline gives CDR1 MNHEY, CDR2 SVGAGI. Trimming took 0 bases from V and 0 from J, leaving 8 bases between them. The CDR3 covers 15 residues. This CDR3 is CASSYSRTMNTEAFF. As DNA, the CDR3 is TGTGCCAGCAGTTACTCACGGACCATGAACACTGAAGCTTTCTTT.

Notes on this clone: The same CDR3 can be traced to other DNA sequences in this sample. This chain connects TRBV5-4 to TRBJ2-5; the D call may be TRBD1 or TRBD2 (5 bases each). There are 13 residues in the CDR3. Germline CDR1 reads SGHNT; CDR2 reads YYREEE (reference sequence). The germline V and J ends were trimmed by 4 bases and 3 bases, with 10 bases remaining between them. CDR3 protein: CASSPGTEETQYF. The CDR3 DNA reads TGTGCCAGCAGCCCAGGGACGGAAGAGACCCAGTACTTC.

The chain joins TRBV29-1 to TRBJ2-6; D gene ambiguous. V was clipped by 0 bases and J by 0 bases, with 9 bases between them. The CDR3 is 16 amino acids. Germline V gene lookup returns CDR1 SQVTM and CDR2 ANQGSEA. The CDR3 sequence: CSVEDYPNSGANVLTF. In DNA, the CDR3 is TGCAGCGTTGAAGACTATCCAAACTCTGGGGCCAACGTCCTGACTTTC.

This clone was counted only a few times. The chain has TRBV28 and TRBJ2-6; no definite D call. Germline CDR1 reads MDHEN; CDR2 reads SYDVKM. This CDR3 has 17 amino acids. V dropped 2 bases and J dropped 0 bases, with 11 bases sitting between them. The CDR3 bases are TGTGCCAGCAGTTTACTCCAAGGGTTCTCTGGGGCCAACGTCCTGACTTTC. Protein sequence: CASSLLQGFSGANVLTF.

This clone was counted between two and nine times. The genes are TRBV5-1 and TRBJ1-5; D unresolved. Trimming removed 1 base at V and 0 bases at J, with 8 bases between. There are 15 residues in the CDR3. The germline V gene has CDR1 SGHRS and CDR2 YFSETQ. Here the CDR3 reads CASSLSGISNQPQHF. The CDR3, as DNA: TGCGCCAGCAGCTTGTCTGGGATTAGCAATCAGCCCCAGCATTTT. Combining the CDR3 with reference TRBV5-1 and TRBJ1-5 gives the whole variable domain KAGVTQTPRYLIKTRGQQVTLSCSPISGHRSVSWYQQTPGQGLQFLFEYFSETQRNKGNFPGRFSGRQFSNSRSEMNVSTLELGDSALYLCASSLSGISNQPQHFGDGTRLSIL.

This clone was seen a handful of times. The V and J genes are TRBV28 and TRBJ2-5, with no clear D. Germline CDR1 MDHEN, CDR2 SYDVKM. The ends were cut back, 7 bases at V and 5 bases at J, with 23 bases in the middle. The CDR3 spans 16 residues. CDR3: CASMASASWPLETQYF. The CDR3 DNA sequence: TGTGCCAGCATGGCGTCGGCTAGTTGGCCTTTGGAGACCCAGTACTTC. The full variable domain, its missing parts supplied by reference TRBV28 and TRBJ2-5, is DVKVTQSSRYLVKRTGEKVFLECVQDMDHENMFWYRQDPGLGLRLIYFSYDVKMKEKGDIPEGYSVSREKKERFSLILESASTNQTSMYLCASMASASWPLETQYFGPGTRLLVL.

The J gene is TRBJ2-3, the V gene TRBV7-9; D is tentatively TRBD1 or TRBD2 (5 bases each). The CDR3 spans 15 residues. With 10 bases removed from V and 0 bases from J, the gap between germline ends came to 17 bases. Germline values: CDR1 SEHNR, CDR2 FQNEAQ (reference sequence). The CDR3: CAIVAQGRSTDTQYF. The CDR3 DNA reads as TGTGCCATCGTAGCGCAGGGACGGAGCACAGATACGCAGTATTTT.

A few counts support this clone. The rearrangement links TRBV4-1 to TRBJ1-5; D remains unclear. Germline V CDR1 and CDR2: MGHRA, YSYEKL. The CDR3 runs to 14 residues. With 1 base removed from V and 5 bases from J, the gap between germline ends came to 9 bases. In DNA, the CDR3 is TGCGCCAGCAGCCAAGTGACGGCTCATCAGCCCCAGCATTTT. Amino acid sequence: CASSQVTAHQPQHF.

The chain uses TRBV28 and TRBJ2-7; the D gene could be TRBD1 or TRBD2 (5 bases each). V was trimmed by 6 bases and J by 1 base, leaving 13 bases between them. The CDR3 has 14 amino acids. The germline gives CDR1 MDHEN, CDR2 SYDVKM. The CDR3, as DNA: TGTGCCAGCAGGGCCCTAGGGGAGTCCTACGAGCAGTACTTC. Its translation is CASRALGESYEQYF.

This clone was seen only a few times. The chain combines TRBV14 with TRBJ1-1; D uncertain. Trimming stripped 4 bases from V and 7 bases from J, with 13 bases between. The CDR3 has 13 amino acids. In germline, CDR1 is SGHDN, CDR2 FVKESK. CDR3 nucleotide sequence: TGTGCCAGCAGCCCATTGCGGGCGGTTGAAGCTTTCTTT. It codes for CASSPLRAVEAFF.

Only a few counts were recorded for this clone. This chain connects TRBV25-1 to TRBJ2-5; D remains ambiguous. Germline V gene sequence: CDR1 MGHDK, CDR2 SYGVNS. This CDR3 has 13 amino acids. The V and J ends lost 5 bases and 3 bases respectively, with 10 bases between them. CDR3 protein: CASSSVGKETQYF. CDR3 sequence (DNA): TGTGCCAGCAGTTCGGTGGGGAAAGAGACCCAGTACTTC.